This TCR beta chain was captured in a study of Graves' ophthalmopathy and Graves' hyperthyroidism. There are many counts of this clonotype. The CDR3 contains 13 residues. V was cut by 6 bases and J by 4 bases, with 12 bases left in between. Beta-chain TCR CDR3 regions were amplified from RNA transcripts. Second-round multiplex PCR came after first-round RT-PCR with HTBI primers. TCRdb re-called the multiplex PCR reads through MiXCR, storing one row per CDR3 protein. The table has some 370,000 distinct CDR3 sequences, 15% to 20% seen once. Participants with hyperthyroidism, aged 18 to 65, were newly diagnosed with under 2 months' duration.

The material sequenced was peripheral blood. This TCR derives from an adult woman with stable Graves' hyperthyroidism. V gene TRBV12-3 or TRBV12-4 combines with J gene TRBJ1-1; no firm D call. This CDR3 reads CASRTRRSTEAFF. In nucleotides, the CDR3 is TGTGCCAGCAGAACTCGCAGGAGCACTGAAGCTTTCTTT.